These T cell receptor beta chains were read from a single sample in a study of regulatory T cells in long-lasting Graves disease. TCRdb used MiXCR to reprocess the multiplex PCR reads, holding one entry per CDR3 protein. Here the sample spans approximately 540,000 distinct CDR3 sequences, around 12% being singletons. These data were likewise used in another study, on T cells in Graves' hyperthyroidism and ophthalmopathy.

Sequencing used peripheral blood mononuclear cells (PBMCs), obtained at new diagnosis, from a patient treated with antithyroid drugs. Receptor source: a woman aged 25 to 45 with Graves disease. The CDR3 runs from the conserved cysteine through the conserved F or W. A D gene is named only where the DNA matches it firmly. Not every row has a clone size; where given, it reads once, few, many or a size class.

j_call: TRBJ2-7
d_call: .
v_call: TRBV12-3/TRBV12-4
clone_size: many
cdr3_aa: CASSLQGTLTYEQYF
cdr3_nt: TGTGCCAGCAGTTTACAGGGGACATTAACCTACGAGCAGTACTTC

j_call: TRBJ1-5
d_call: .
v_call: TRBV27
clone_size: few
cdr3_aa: CASSQVGGGNQPQHF
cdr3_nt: TGTGCCAGCAGTCAAGTCGGGGGGGGCAATCAGCCCCAGCATTTT

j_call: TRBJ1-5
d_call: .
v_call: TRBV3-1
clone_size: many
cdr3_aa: CASSQDRFQPQHF
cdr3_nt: TGTGCCAGCAGCCAAGATAGGTTCCAGCCCCAGCATTTT

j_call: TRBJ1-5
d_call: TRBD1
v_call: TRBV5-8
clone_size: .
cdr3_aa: CASSLYRGAQPQHF
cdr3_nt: TGTGCCAGCAGCTTGTACAGGGGAGCTCAGCCCCAGCATTTT

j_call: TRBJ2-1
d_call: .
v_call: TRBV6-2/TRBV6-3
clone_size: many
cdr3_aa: CASSYGGRGEQFF
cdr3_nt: TGTGCCAGCAGTTATGGGGGACGAGGTGAGCAGTTCTTC

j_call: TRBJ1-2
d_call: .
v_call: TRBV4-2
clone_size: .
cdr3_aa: CASSQAGSPNYGYTF
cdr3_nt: TGTGCCAGCAGCCAGGCGGGGTCCCCTAACTATGGCTACACCTTC

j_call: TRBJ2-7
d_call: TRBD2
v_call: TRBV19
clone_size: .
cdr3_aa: CASSMTSGRFYEQYF
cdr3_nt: TGTGCCAGTAGTATGACTAGCGGGAGGTTCTACGAGCAGTACTTC

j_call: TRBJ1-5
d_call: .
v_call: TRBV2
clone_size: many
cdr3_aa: CASSENRGQPQHF
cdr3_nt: TGTGCCAGCAGTGAGAACCGGGGGCAGCCCCAGCATTTT

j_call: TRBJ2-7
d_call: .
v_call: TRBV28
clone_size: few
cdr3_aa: CASSSRLSAYEQYF
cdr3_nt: TGTGCCAGCAGTTCTCGACTTTCTGCATACGAGCAGTACTTC

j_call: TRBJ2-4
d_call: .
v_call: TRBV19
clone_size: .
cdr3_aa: CASRSSSIQYF
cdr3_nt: TGTGCCAGTAGATCAAGTTCCATTCAGTACTTC

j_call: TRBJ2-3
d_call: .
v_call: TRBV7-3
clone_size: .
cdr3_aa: CASTRGGQVTQYF
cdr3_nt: TGTGCCAGCACCCGCGGCGGTCAGGTTACGCAGTATTTT

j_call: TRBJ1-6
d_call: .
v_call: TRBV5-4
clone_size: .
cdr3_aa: CASSLEVSYNSPLHF
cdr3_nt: TGTGCCAGCAGCTTGGAGGTATCCTATAATTCACCCCTCCACTTT

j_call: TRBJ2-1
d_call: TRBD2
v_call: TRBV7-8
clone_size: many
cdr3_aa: CASSPSWTSGEQFF
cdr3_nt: TGTGCCAGCAGCCCTTCTTGGACTAGCGGTGAGCAGTTCTTC

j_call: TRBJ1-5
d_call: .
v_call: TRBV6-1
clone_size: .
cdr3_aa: CASSIKENSNQPQHF
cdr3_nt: TGTGCCAGCAGTATCAAGGAAAATAGCAATCAGCCCCAGCATTTT

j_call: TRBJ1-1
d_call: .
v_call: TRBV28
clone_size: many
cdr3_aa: CASSFLGVGVPNTEAFF
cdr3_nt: TGTGCCAGCAGTTTTTTAGGGGTTGGGGTCCCGAACACTGAAGCTTTCTTT

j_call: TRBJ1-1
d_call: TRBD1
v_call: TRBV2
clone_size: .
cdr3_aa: CASSKRQGETTEAFF
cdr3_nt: TGTGCCAGCAGCAAAAGACAGGGGGAGACCACTGAAGCTTTCTTT

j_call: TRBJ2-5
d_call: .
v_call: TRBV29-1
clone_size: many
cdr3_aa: CSVEVRRAETQYF
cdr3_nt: TGCAGCGTTGAAGTACGTAGGGCGGAGACCCAGTACTTC

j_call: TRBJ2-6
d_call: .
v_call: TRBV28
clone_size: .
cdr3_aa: CASSSYTSGANVLTF
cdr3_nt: TGTGCCAGCAGTTCCTACACCTCTGGGGCCAACGTCCTGACTTTC

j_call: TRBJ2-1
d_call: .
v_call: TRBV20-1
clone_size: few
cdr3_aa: CSARAADRPEQFF
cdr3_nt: TGCAGTGCTAGAGCCGCTGACCGGCCTGAGCAGTTCTTC

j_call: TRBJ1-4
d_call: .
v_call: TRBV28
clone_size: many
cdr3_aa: CASSLISEKLFF
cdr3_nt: TGTGCCAGCAGTTTAATAAGTGAAAAACTGTTTTTT

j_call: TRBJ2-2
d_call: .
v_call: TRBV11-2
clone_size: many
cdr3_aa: CASSARGSVDTGELFF
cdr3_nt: TGTGCCAGCAGCGCTAGAGGGAGTGTAGACACCGGGGAGCTGTTTTTT

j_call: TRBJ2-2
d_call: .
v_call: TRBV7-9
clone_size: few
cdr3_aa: CASSLGRDRELFF
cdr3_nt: TGTGCCAGCAGCTTAGGGAGAGACAGGGAGCTGTTTTTT